These 18 T cell receptor beta chains came from one sample sequenced in a study of T cell responses to AZD1222 COVID-19 vaccine. TCRdb's copy holds only in-frame clones and misses some; the assay was immunoSEQ multiplex PCR. Found here are 180,000 or so clones, about 92% of them singletons; the top ten hold 1% to 1.5%. Material: peripheral blood, obtained 28 days after the second AZD1222 dose. These TCRs come from an adult who received the AZD1222 COVID-19 vaccine.

Regarding this clone: The junction departs from germline at one end; a sequencing error may be responsible. This CDR3 reads CASREDRGQRSNQPQHF. In DNA, the CDR3 is TGTGCCAGCAGGGAAGACAGGGGGCAAAGAAGCAATCAGCCCCAGCATTTT. This sequence joins TRBV6-1 and TRBJ1-5; TRBD1 matches at 10 bases. CDR3 size: 17 residues. The germline CDR1 and CDR2 sequences are MNHNS and SASEGT.

The V and J genes are TRBV3-1 (or the pseudogene TRBV3-2) and TRBJ2-1; no definite D call. V was cut by 1 base and J by 4 bases, with 29 bases left in between. The CDR3 consists of 21 residues. Looked up from germline, CDR1 is LGHDT and CDR2 is YNNKEL (reference sequence). The CDR3 DNA reads TGTGCCAGCAGCCAAGGAGTCCGGGTTCCTGCCACCCCCCCTAAGTACAATGAGCAGTTCTTC. This gives the protein CASSQGVRVPATPPKYNEQFF.

This chain uses TRBV28 with TRBJ2-3; D gene ambiguous. This CDR3 region has 14 residues. Trimming cost V 1 base and J 6 bases, with 11 bases left between them. CDR1 and CDR2 from the germline V gene are MDHEN and SYDVKM. CDR3 in amino acids: CASSLSSASDTQYF. The DNA for the CDR3 is TGTGCCAGCAGTTTATCAAGCGCATCGGATACGCAGTATTTT.

The J gene is TRBJ1-1, the V gene TRBV18; D gene unclear. Germline V lookup: CDR1 KGHSH, CDR2 LQKENI. CDR3 length equals 15 residues. Trimming stripped 0 bases from V and 2 bases from J, with 10 bases between. CDR3 in amino acids: CASSPPSSLNTEAFF. Here the CDR3 DNA reads TGTGCCAGCTCACCACCGTCCAGTCTCAACACTGAAGCTTTCTTT.

The chain joins TRBV24-1 to TRBJ2-5; D is ambiguous. The V end was cut by 0 bases, the J end by 1 base, with 14 bases between. Germline CDR1 KGHDR, CDR2 SFDVKD. The CDR3 has 17 amino acids. The CDR3 sequence is CATSDLSWWTAQETQYF. In DNA, the CDR3 is TGTGCCACCAGTGATTTGAGTTGGTGGACGGCCCAAGAGACCCAGTACTTC.

The rearrangement links TRBV9 to TRBJ2-5, with 7 bases aligning to TRBD2. The V and J ends lost 0 bases and 7 bases, in that order; junction bases with no gene match: 12. This CDR3 has 16 amino acids. CDR1 and CDR2 (germline): SGDLS, YYNGEE. The CDR3 spells CASSVALGLGVGTQYF. CDR3 nucleotides: TGTGCCAGCAGCGTAGCTCTTGGACTAGGCGTGGGGACCCAGTACTTC.

V gene TRBV5-4 combines with J gene TRBJ1-4; 9 bases line up with TRBD1. CDR1 and CDR2 (germline): SGHNT, YYREEE (reference sequence). The CDR3 contains 14 residues. V was clipped by 6 bases and J by 6 bases; unmatched bases: 6. The CDR3 DNA is TGTGCCAGCAACCAAGGGGACAGGGATGAAAAACTGTTTTTT. As protein: CASNQGDRDEKLFF.

The chain combines TRBV6-4 with TRBJ1-6; 8 bases map to TRBD1. The germline CDR1 and CDR2 sequences are MRHNA and SNTAGT. J gave up 7 bases and V 6 bases, and 5 bases lay outside the gene matches. The CDR3 spans 14 residues. CDR3 sequence reads: CASSPGQENSPLHF. DNA of the CDR3: TGTGCCAGCAGCCCGGGACAGGAAAATTCACCCCTCCACTTT.

This chain connects TRBV13 to TRBJ1-6; perhaps TRBD1 as D (5 bases). The germline gives CDR1 PRHDT, CDR2 FYEKMQ (reference sequence). V was trimmed by 1 base and J by 13 bases, leaving 8 bases between them. CDR3 length: 12 amino acids. The CDR3 nucleotides read TGTGCCAGCAGCTTAGAGGGGACCCCCCTCCACTTT. Its translation is CASSLEGTPLHF.

The rearrangement uses TRBV19 and TRBJ2-1; TRBD1 matches 7 bases. Trimming took 5 bases from V and 8 from J; bases not matched to a gene: 9. The CDR3 is 14 amino acids. Germline V CDR1 and CDR2: LNHDA, SQIVND (reference sequence). CDR3 DNA sequence: TGTGCCAGTAGTTACGCGAGGGGGCTGGATGAGCAGTTCTTC. It encodes CASSYARGLDEQFF. The full variable domain, with the rest looked up from reference TRBV19 and TRBJ2-1, is DGGITQSPKYLFRKEGQNVTLSCEQNLNHDAMYWYRQDPGQGLRLIYYSQIVNDFQKGDIAEGYSVSREKKESFPLTVTSAQKNPTAFYLCASSYARGLDEQFFGPGTRLTVL.

The V gene is TRBV6-5, the J gene TRBJ2-3, with D perhaps matching TRBD1 or TRBD2 (6 bases each). The germline CDR1 and CDR2 sequences are MNHEY and SVGAGI. Trimming took 7 bases from V and 5 from J, leaving 13 bases between them. The CDR3 consists of 13 residues. The CDR3 loop reads CASKVGGIDTQYF. Here the CDR3 DNA reads TGTGCCAGCAAAGTGGGGGGCATAGATACGCAGTATTTT.

This clone was seen only a few times. The DNA for the CDR3 is TGTGCCTGGAGCCTACGACGCGTTCCAGCGAACTATGGCTACACCTTC. It translates to CAWSLRRVPANYGYTF. The gene calls are TRBV30 and TRBJ1-2; D ambiguous. Looked up from germline, CDR1 is GTSNPN and CDR2 is SVGIG (reference sequence). This CDR3 spans 16 amino acids. Between the trimmed V and J ends, which lost 3 bases and 2 bases, there was a span of 19 bases.

The V gene is TRBV5-6, the J gene TRBJ2-7; D may be TRBD2 (6 bases). Germline loops: CDR1 SGHDT, CDR2 YYEEEE. The CDR3 is made up of 16 amino acids. Deletions cut 1 base from V and 2 bases from J, with 16 bases between. CDR3 nucleotide sequence: TGTGCCAGCAGCTTGCGCGGGACGGGGCCCCCCTACGAGCAGTACTTC. Translation gives CASSLRGTGPPYEQYF. Together with reference TRBV5-6 and TRBJ2-7, the CDR3 gives the full variable domain: DAGVTQSPTHLIKTRGQQVTLRCSPKSGHDTVSWYQQALGQGPQFIFQYYEEEERQRGNFPDRFSGHQFPNYSSELNVNALLLGDSALYLCASSLRGTGPPYEQYFGPGTRLTVT.

J is TRBJ1-4 and V is TRBV7-9, with D perhaps matching TRBD1 (6 bases). The V end was cut by 5 bases, the J end by 8 bases, with 15 bases between. Germline CDR1 and CDR2: SEHNR and FQNEAQ (reference sequence). CDR3 length equals 14 residues. The CDR3 DNA is TGTGCCAGCAGCGTCGCAACAGGGAAAGAAAAACTGTTTTTT. It is translated as CASSVATGKEKLFF.

J is TRBJ1-1 and V is TRBV3-1 (or the pseudogene TRBV3-2); a weak D match, TRBD1 (5 bases). V lost 2 bases and J lost 0, with 7 bases in between. Per the germline V gene, CDR1 is LGHDT and CDR2 is YNNKEL (reference sequence). The CDR3 has 14 amino acids. The CDR3 nucleotides are TGTGCCAGCAGCCAAAGGGACCTGAACACTGAAGCTTTCTTT. It translates to CASSQRDLNTEAFF.

This chain links TRBV6-5 with TRBJ1-1; D might be TRBD1 (6 bases). The CDR3 extends over 15 amino acids. Trimming left V 3 bases short and J 8 bases short, with 19 bases between. The germline V gene encodes CDR1 MNHEY and CDR2 SVGAGI. The CDR3 DNA sequence: TGTGCCAGCAGTTATGGGACCTCGGGTAGGGGGGAAGCTTTCTTT. Its protein is CASSYGTSGRGEAFF.

This sequence joins TRBV7-8 and TRBJ1-5; 8 nucleotides agree with TRBD1. Per the germline V gene, CDR1 is SGHVS and CDR2 is FQNEAQ. The CDR3 sequence is 17 residues long. V dropped 1 base and J dropped 3; count of bases not matched to a gene: 8. DNA for the CDR3: TGTGCCAGCAGCTTAGTCCAGACAGGGGTGGACAATCAGCCCCAGCATTTT. It codes for CASSLVQTGVDNQPQHF. Looking up the rest from reference TRBV7-8 and TRBJ1-5 gives the full variable domain: GAGVSQSPRYKVAKRGQDVALRCDPISGHVSLFWYQQALGQGPEFLTYFQNEAQLDKSGLPSDRFFAERPEGSVSTLKIQRTQQEDSAVYLCASSLVQTGVDNQPQHFGDGTRLSIL.

The V gene is TRBV3-1 (or the pseudogene TRBV3-2), the J gene TRBJ2-7, with unresolved D. V lost 4 bases to trimming and J lost 4 bases, with 11 bases between them. The CDR3 is made up of 13 amino acids. CDR1 is LGHDT and CDR2 is YNNKEL in the germline V gene (reference sequence). The CDR3 sequence is CASSPPRSYEQYF. CDR3 DNA sequence: TGTGCCAGCAGCCCGCCTCGTAGTTACGAGCAGTACTTC.